This record covers a single TCR beta chain. The antigen remains undetermined. The entry originates in a study of blood T cells in healthy people across ages. Study-wide results and limits: Both naive CD4+ cell counts and diversity were greater in long-lived donors than in aged donors. It was held that the diversity estimates obtained from one million T cells were underestimates.

Next came a second PCR, run for roughly 6 to 11 cycles, which used a sample-barcoded 5' primer along with a J-beta primer mix. TCRdb ran MiXCR on the 5' RACE reads and lists one entry per CDR3 protein. Altogether 700,000 or so distinct CDR3 sequences are present, about 20% being singletons, with the ten largest covering around 22%. The authors isolated at least 6.5 million PBMCs per sample. Sequencing was performed on blood. The clonotype was recovered from a man in his sixties or seventies in good health.

Written as DNA, the CDR3 is TGTGCCACCAGCCTTAGTGACGGGACTGGGCAAGAGACCCAGTACTTC. Translated, it gives CATSLSDGTGQETQYF. The chain couples TRBV24-1 to TRBJ2-5, with D possibly TRBD2 on 6 matching bases. CDR1 is KGHDR, CDR2 SFDVKD, per germline. Trimming removed 7 bases from V and 2 bases from J, with 19 bases in between. The CDR3 loop spans 16 amino acids.